One sample yielded the 9 T cell receptor beta chains listed below, sequenced in a study of T cell clones after liver transplantation. Only in-frame clones appear in the TCRdb table, and some are missing; sequencing was by immunoSEQ multiplex PCR. The sample records 60,000 or so clones, about 70% being singletons. Specimen: CD4+ T cells from blood, collected at the 22-month timepoint. The receptors derive from a human patient who received a liver transplant. Some T cells may be supplied by the graft donor.

This clone has just a few counts. The V gene is TRBV5-4, the J gene TRBJ1-5; no definite D call. V dropped 3 bases and J dropped 0 bases, with 7 bases sitting between them. The germline CDR1 and CDR2 sequences are SGHNT and YYREEE (reference sequence). This CDR3 region has 14 residues. The CDR3 bases are TGTGCCAGCAGCTCAGGAATTAGCAATCAGCCCCAGCATTTT. It encodes CASSSGISNQPQHF.

The chain has TRBV7-2 and TRBJ2-7, with TRBD2 matching over 10 bases. V shed 10 bases, J shed 2 bases, and the junction held 5 bases outside the gene matches. CDR3 length equals 13 residues. Looked up from germline, CDR1 is SGHTA and CDR2 is FQGNSA. The DNA for the CDR3 is TGTGCCACCCAGAGCGGGGGGGCCTACGAGCAGTACTTC. It encodes CATQSGGAYEQYF.

The rearrangement uses TRBV29-1 and TRBJ1-4; D is undetermined. V was clipped by 4 bases and J by 5 bases, with 8 bases between them. CDR3 length: 12 residues. Germline lookup yields CDR1 SQVTM and CDR2 ANQGSEA. CDR3 loop: CSVVVGNEKLFF. Here the CDR3 DNA reads TGCAGCGTTGTTGTGGGGAATGAAAAACTGTTTTTT.

This chain connects TRBV29-1 to TRBJ1-5; 7 bases align to TRBD1. CDR1 is SQVTM and CDR2 is ANQGSEA in the germline V gene. The V gene end was trimmed by 6 bases and the J gene end by 4 bases; junction bases not matched to a gene: 6. This CDR3 has 13 amino acids. The CDR3 protein is CSVVTGENQPQHF. In nucleotides, the CDR3 is TGCAGCGTCGTAACAGGGGAAAATCAGCCCCAGCATTTT.

This clone appeared a few times. The rearrangement links TRBV5-4 to TRBJ1-6; TRBD1 is a possible D gene (6 bases). In germline, CDR1 is SGHNT, CDR2 YYREEE (reference sequence). The length of the CDR3 is 14 residues. V dropped 4 bases and J dropped 7 bases, with 12 bases sitting between them. The CDR3 sequence: CASSLQGGNSPLHF. The CDR3 DNA reads TGTGCCAGCAGCCTACAGGGTGGGAATTCACCCCTCCACTTT.

The CDR3 DNA follows: TGCGCCAGCAGCCCATACGGGACACCGACAAAAGGGGGCTACACCTTC. Residues: CASSPYGTPTKGGYTF. J is TRBJ1-2 and V is TRBV5-1, with a tentative D call TRBD1 (6 bases). The CDR3 has 16 amino acids. The germline CDR1 and CDR2 sequences are SGHRS and YFSETQ. Trimming removed 4 bases from V and 8 bases from J, with 24 bases in between.

The genes are TRBV30 and TRBJ2-2; 8 bases are shared with TRBD1. The junction had 7 bases not matched to a gene; V was cut back by 3 bases and J by 1 base. The CDR3 contains 16 residues. Germline loops: CDR1 GTSNPN, CDR2 SVGIG (reference sequence). The CDR3 DNA is TGTGCCTGGAGGTTTACAGGACAGGGGAACACCGGGGAGCTGTTTTTT. Translation gives CAWRFTGQGNTGELFF.

This rearrangement joins TRBV9 to TRBJ1-3; D remains ambiguous. V was trimmed by 0 bases and J by 0 bases, leaving 10 bases between them. The V gene's germline CDR1 is SGDLS and CDR2 YYNGEE. CDR3 size: 16 residues. In nucleotides, the CDR3 is TGTGCCAGCAGCGTAGTTGACGGATCCTCTGGAAACACCATATATTTT. Protein sequence: CASSVVDGSSGNTIYF.

V is TRBV7-9 and J is TRBJ2-7; D may match TRBD1 or TRBD2 (7 bases each). Germline V gives CDR1 SEHNR, CDR2 FQNEAQ (reference sequence). This CDR3 is built from 15 residues. V dropped 6 bases and J dropped 3 bases, with 18 bases sitting between them. The CDR3: CASSLSGTVYYEQYF. CDR3 sequence (DNA): TGTGCCAGCAGTCTCAGCGGGACAGTTTACTACGAGCAGTACTTC.